The clone carrying this TCR beta chain has a count of ten or more. The antigen remains unidentified. Diagnostic assessment was based on clinical symptoms, serum thyroxine and TRAb, thyroid ultrasound and orbital computed tomography. 10 ml fresh peripheral blood yielded the PBMCs. This entry belongs to a study of T cells in Graves' hyperthyroidism and ophthalmopathy. Study conclusions and caveats: Progression to ophthalmopathy was predicted a median of approximately seven months early.

Regions amplified from RNA transcripts were the TCR beta CDR3 regions. Using the HTBI primer set, a first-round RT-PCR was run on the TCR CDR3. TCRdb recomputed calls from the multiplex PCR reads with MiXCR, one row per CDR3 protein. The sample records hundreds of thousands of distinct CDR3 sequences, about a sixth being singletons. Germline trimming cut 0 bases from V and 5 bases from J; bases unmatched to any gene: 4. The CDR3 spans 15 residues. Germline CDR1 reads KGHDR; CDR2 reads SFDVKD. The receptor was isolated from a woman aged 18-30 years with Graves' ophthalmopathy. The sequenced material came from blood. This sequence joins TRBV24-1 and TRBJ1-1; 8 positions agree with TRBD1. CDR3 sequence reads: CATSDLQGAGTEAFF. The CDR3, as DNA: TGTGCCACCAGTGATTTGCAGGGGGCGGGTACTGAAGCTTTCTTT.